This record covers a single T cell receptor beta chain. Within its sample, this clonotype is medium-sized (0.01 to 0.1%). Its antigen is still unknown. No qualities accompany the bases; no much larger clone lies one base away. All patients had node-negative disease on CT and PET/CT, and none had a history of other malignancies or prior chemotherapy or radiotherapy. At each of two time points, roughly 6.3 milliliters of peripheral venous blood were collected into EDTA tubes. PBMCs were isolated by Ficoll-Paque Plus density-gradient centrifugation. Immediately after collection, samples were stored at -80 degrees C until analysis. These data originate in a study of prognosis after radiotherapy for stage I lung cancer (dated by TCRdb to the early 2020s). The study in broad terms: Around 18 stage I NSCLC patients were enrolled in Nanjing, China, between 2018 and 2019. Several patients had oligometastatic NSCLC after their primary tumor was surgically resected, and about 15 patients had newly diagnosed primary stage I lung tumors. Every patient was deemed medically inoperable, about a dozen because of comorbidities and more than five because they refused surgery. The cohort was made up of about a dozen men and more than 5 women, with a median age of 74.5 years and an age range of about 50 to 90 years. Roughly eleven patients had adenocarcinoma and several had squamous cell carcinoma as the tumor histology. Image-guided IMRT or VMAT was used to deliver SBRT in 3 to 5 fractions at a biologically effective dose of at least 100 Gy. In every patient, SBRT was given without any concurrent therapy. About 20% of the 19 patients developed distant metastases after SBRT, at a median of approximately 7 months; the other 15 showed no significant progression. This study profiled peripheral blood TCR beta repertoires from stage I NSCLC patients before and after stereotactic body radiotherapy and linked the repertoires to distant failure. The study sequenced about 38 blood samples from around 19 patients, one before and one after SBRT per patient. Overall study results and their limits: Unique TCR clone counts fell after SBRT (median about 9,600 before versus several thousand after; Wilcoxon paired P=0.011). Differences in TRBV and TRBJ usage frequencies by metastasis status were reportedly observed in two V genes at baseline and in roughly 10 V and two J genes after SBRT. Post-SBRT Shannon entropy and its change from baseline were lower in patients who developed distant metastases; baseline Shannon entropy was not associated with metastases. All reported P values were unadjusted for multiple comparisons. Whether the expanded TCR clones were tumor-specific was not determined. The study was limited by the small cohort and short follow-up, and independent validation of the study findings is required.

Two rounds of multiplex PCR were performed to amplify the TCR beta CDR3 region from genomic DNA. The first PCR round used primers specific to each TRBV and TRBJ gene, with sequences filed in Chinese patent CN105087789A. Universal primers were used in the second round of PCR. The Roche High Pure PCR Template Preparation Kit was used to extract genomic DNA from frozen PBMCs. An Illumina HiSeq 3000 was used to sequence the libraries paired-end with 151 bp reads. In the original analysis: Raw reads lacking the multiplex PCR primer sequences were removed with CutAdapt. PEAR was used to merge high-quality paired reads into contigs. MiXCR assigned TRB V, D and J gene segments to each contig by aligning to reference sequences. To remove sequencing errors, CDR3 sequences were clustered according to base quality and sequence similarity. Diversity was calculated as Shannon entropy divided by the natural log of the number of productive TCR sequences. Clonality was defined as one minus Shannon entropy divided by the natural log of the number of unique clonotypes. The Youden index of ROC curves was used to select progression-free survival cut-offs for repertoire metrics, and analyses were performed in R 3.5.3. Using fastp trimming at Q25 and MiXCR clonotype assembly, TCRdb reanalyzed the public sequencing data and kept in-frame beta chains. CDR3 protein duplicates are merged, each entry listing the most common genes and DNA. These V and J calls are TCRdb output, not the study's own analysis. The sample table holds about 59,000 distinct CDR3 sequences, of which about 30% were seen once. Clones ranked in the top ten supply around 8.1% of the sample.

The CDR3 contains 17 residues, cysteine and phenylalanine counted. Just the 51-base CDR3 DNA is kept, in frame starting at base 1. V loses 0 bases of germline sequence and J loses 0 bases, and the interval between the two ends is 9 bases. The germline V gene provides CDR1 MNHEY and CDR2 SVGAGI. The receptor was derived from a donor over 45 with non-small cell lung cancer. The specimen was PBMCs, collected before or after stereotactic body radiation therapy (not recorded which). This chain is built from TRBV6-5 and TRBJ1-6; confidence is insufficient to name the D gene. The sequence in DNA is TGTGCCAGCAGTTACTCAGGCCGCAGCTCCTATAATTCACCCCTCCACTTT. It codes for CASSYSGRSSYNSPLHF.